This is a list of T cell receptor beta chains from one sample in a study of shared clonotypes between healthy human individuals. Clones were sequenced by immunoSEQ multiplex PCR, and TCRdb holds only the in-frame ones, with some missing. There are about 2.3 million clones in the sample; 80% to 95% occur only once, and approximately 0.4% lies in the top ten. Sequenced: naive CD4+ T cells from PBMCs. These receptors originate from a man between 18 and 35 years old in good health. Some clones in this sample may be carry-over from other donors' samples. The CDR3 runs from the conserved cysteine through the conserved F or W. Fields, in order: V gene, D gene, J gene, clone size, CDR3 protein, CDR3 DNA. D genes are given only for firm matches. Size is stated for part of the rows, as once, few or many counts, or as a class when the clone is expanded.

>TRBV6-5|-|TRBJ2-7|once
CASRDGVSYEQYF
TGTGCCAGCAGGGACGGGGTATCCTACGAGCAGTACTTC
>TRBV30|-|TRBJ2-5|-
CASSFGLTSSGRQYF
TGTGCCTCCTCCTTCGGTTTGACTAGTTCCGGCCGGCAGTACTTC
>TRBV7-3|TRBD2|TRBJ2-1|once
CASSNSGRTGNEQFF
TGTGCCAGCAGCAATAGCGGGAGAACGGGTAATGAGCAGTTCTTC
>TRBV9|-|TRBJ2-7|-
CASSARALVKNEQYF
TGTGCCAGCAGCGCCCGGGCCCTGGTTAAGAACGAGCAGTACTTC
>TRBV5-1|-|TRBJ1-1|-
CASSFKVDTEAFF
TGCGCCAGCAGCTTTAAGGTCGACACTGAAGCTTTCTTT
>TRBV5-6|-|TRBJ1-2|-
CASSFFEQGANYGYTF
TGTGCCAGCAGCTTCTTTGAGCAGGGAGCTAACTATGGCTACACCTTC
>TRBV5-1|TRBD1|TRBJ2-7|-
CASSLNSDREYEQYF
TGCGCCAGCAGCTTGAATTCCGACAGGGAGTACGAGCAGTACTTC
>TRBV7-8|-|TRBJ1-5|-
CASSSSGTSHSNQPQHF
TGTGCCAGCAGCTCCTCCGGGACAAGCCATAGTAATCAGCCCCAGCATTTT
>TRBV6-5|-|TRBJ1-1|-
CASSYSGGFGEAFF
TGTGCCAGCAGTTACTCTGGAGGGTTTGGTGAAGCTTTCTTT
>TRBV7-2|-|TRBJ1-1|few
CASSLGARNTEAFF
TGTGCCAGCAGCTTAGGCGCAAGGAACACTGAAGCTTTCTTT
>TRBV19|-|TRBJ1-4|-
CASSMGGTSNEKLFF
TGTGCCAGTAGTATGGGGGGGACATCTAATGAAAAACTGTTTTTT
>TRBV9|TRBD1|TRBJ2-1|-
CASSVQGDSYNEQFF
TGTGCCAGCAGCGTTCAGGGGGACTCCTACAATGAGCAGTTCTTC
>TRBV19|-|TRBJ1-5|-
CASSAGVRQPQHF
TGTGCCAGTAGTGCCGGGGTTCGGCAGCCCCAGCATTTT
>TRBV29-1|TRBD1|TRBJ1-5|once
CSVYDRGARLSNQPQHF
TGCAGCGTCTACGACAGGGGTGCCCGTCTAAGCAATCAGCCCCAGCATTTT
>TRBV18|-|TRBJ1-1|-
CASSPDQNTEAFF
TGTGCCAGCTCACCCGACCAGAACACTGAAGCTTTCTTT
>TRBV10-1|-|TRBJ2-7|few
CASIPLWDSGVF
TGCGCCAGCATCCCTCTATGGGACTCGGGAGTCTTC
>TRBV11-2|TRBD2|TRBJ2-1|once
CASSLDLGEGLRSYNEQFF
TGTGCCAGCAGCTTAGATCTTGGGGAGGGACTCAGATCCTACAATGAGCAGTTCTTC
>TRBV5-1|TRBD2|TRBJ2-1|-
CASSLYSGISYNEQFF
TGCGCCAGCAGCTTATATAGCGGGATCTCCTACAATGAGCAGTTCTTC
>TRBV18|-|TRBJ1-4|-
CASSLSLATNEKLFF
TGTGCCAGCTCACTGTCACTTGCAACTAATGAAAAACTGTTTTTT
>TRBV9|-|TRBJ2-5|-
CASSPSQRIQETQYF
TGTGCCAGCAGCCCATCTCAGCGGATCCAAGAGACCCAGTACTTC
>TRBV27|-|TRBJ2-7|-
CASSPRPLSYEQYF
TGTGCCAGCAGTCCCCGGCCGCTTTCCTACGAGCAGTACTTC
>TRBV7-9|TRBD1|TRBJ1-1|-
CASSSGPGTGYVTEAFF
TGTGCCAGCAGCTCCGGTCCCGGGACAGGGTATGTAACTGAAGCTTTCTTT
>TRBV9|TRBD1|TRBJ2-5|-
CASSVGRGSWFETQYF
TGTGCCAGCAGCGTAGGCAGGGGGAGCTGGTTTGAGACCCAGTACTTC
>TRBV7-8|TRBD1|TRBJ1-5|-
CASSLDPGGQKNQPQHF
TGTGCCAGCAGCCTAGACCCGGGGGGACAGAAGAATCAGCCCCAGCATTTT
>TRBV7-2|-|TRBJ2-3|-
CASSLGGNLDTQYF
TGTGCCAGCAGCTTAGGCGGAAACTTGGATACGCAGTATTTT
>TRBV28|-|TRBJ2-7|-
CASSLGQLYEQYF
TGTGCCAGCAGTTTAGGGCAGCTATACGAGCAGTACTTC
>TRBV6-6|-|TRBJ2-7|-
CASTPRGAPSYEQYF
TGTGCCAGCACACCACGGGGGGCGCCCTCCTACGAGCAGTACTTC
>TRBV6-1|-|TRBJ1-5|-
CASRYREYGNQPQHF
TGTGCCAGCAGATACAGGGAATATGGCAATCAGCCCCAGCATTTT
>TRBV2|-|TRBJ2-6|-
CASSVGTAYGANVLTF
TGTGCCAGCAGTGTAGGGACGGCCTATGGGGCCAACGTCCTGACTTTC
>TRBV7-7|TRBD2|TRBJ2-1|-
CASSERGLTNEQFF
TGTGCCAGCAGCGAACGGGGACTAACCAATGAGCAGTTCTTC
>TRBV7-9|-|TRBJ2-7|-
CASSLEGREQYF
TGTGCCAGCAGCTTAGAGGGTCGCGAGCAGTACTTC
>TRBV4-3|-|TRBJ1-2|-
CASSQDDGGNYGYTF
TGCGCCAGCAGCCAAGACGACGGGGGGAACTATGGCTACACCTTC
>TRBV19|-|TRBJ2-7|-
CASSKRLAVYPEQYF
TGTGCCAGTAGTAAGCGTCTAGCTGTTTATCCCGAGCAGTACTTC
>TRBV7-2|-|TRBJ1-3|-
CASSPAKPGNTIYF
TGTGCCAGCAGCCCGGCCAAGCCTGGAAACACCATATATTTT
>TRBV20-1|-|TRBJ1-2|-
CSAVDNYGYTF
TGCAGTGCCGTTGACAACTATGGCTACACCTTC
>TRBV27|-|TRBJ2-7|-
CASWAFSYEQYF
TGTGCCAGCTGGGCATTCTCCTACGAGCAGTACTTC
>TRBV27|TRBD2|TRBJ2-3|-
CASSSASGTQYF
TGTGCCAGCAGTTCCGCTAGCGGGACGCAGTATTTT
>TRBV29-1|-|TRBJ1-5|once
CSVQQGREQPQHF
TGCAGCGTCCAACAGGGACGTGAACAGCCCCAGCATTTT
>TRBV7-3|TRBD2|TRBJ2-6|-
CASSNKAGYSGANVLTF
TGTGCCAGCAGCAACAAAGCGGGGTACTCTGGGGCCAACGTCCTGACTTTC
>TRBV15|TRBD2|TRBJ2-1|once
CATSRSGSAGEQFF
TGTGCCACCAGCAGAAGCGGGAGTGCCGGGGAGCAGTTCTTC
>TRBV9|-|TRBJ1-4|-
CASSGEVAATGEKLFF
TGTGCCAGCAGCGGCGAGGTGGCGGCTACTGGAGAAAAACTGTTTTTT
>TRBV7-9|-|TRBJ2-7|-
CASSSTTMTYEQYF
TGTGCCAGCAGCTCAACGACTATGACCTACGAGCAGTACTTC
>TRBV6-5|TRBD1|TRBJ2-7|-
CASSPDRALGRQYF
TGTGCCAGCAGCCCAGACAGGGCGCTAGGAAGGCAGTACTTC